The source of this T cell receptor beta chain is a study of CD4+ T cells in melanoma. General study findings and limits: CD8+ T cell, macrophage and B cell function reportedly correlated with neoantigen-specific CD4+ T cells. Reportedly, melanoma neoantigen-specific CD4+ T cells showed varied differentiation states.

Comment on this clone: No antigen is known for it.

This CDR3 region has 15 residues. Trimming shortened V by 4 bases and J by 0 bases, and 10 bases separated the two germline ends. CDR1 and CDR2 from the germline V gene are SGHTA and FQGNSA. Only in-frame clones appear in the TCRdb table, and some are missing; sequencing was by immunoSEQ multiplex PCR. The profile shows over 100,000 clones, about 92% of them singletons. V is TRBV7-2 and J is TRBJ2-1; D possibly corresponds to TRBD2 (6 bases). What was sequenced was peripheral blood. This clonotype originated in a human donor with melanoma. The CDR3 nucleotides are TGTGCCAGCAGCTCGGGTAGCGGCTCCTACAATGAGCAGTTCTTC. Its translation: CASSSGSGSYNEQFF.